The TCR beta chain under discussion was sequenced for a study of blood T cell repertoires in COVID-19. In the study overall: Whether acute or convalescent, the COVID-19 samples came from the United States, Italy and Spain.

Germline-derived CDR1 and CDR2 are LGHNT and FRNRAP. The trim removed 2 bases at V and 1 base at J, leaving 5 bases unmatched. There are 16 residues in the CDR3. In the authors' workflow: Amplified reference gene primers provided the basis for estimating nucleated cell counts. Sequenced by immunoSEQ multiplex PCR; TCRdb stores in-frame clones only, minus some. The DNA was the basis for D and trimming; V, J and clone size are from that table. The repertoire holds 240,000 or so clones, with around four fifths as singletons. The chain has TRBV12-5 and TRBJ2-4; 7 bases agree with TRBD1. This clonotype was obtained from a woman aged 60 to 75 with active or convalescent COVID-19. Sequenced: peripheral blood. CDR3 bases: TGTGCTAGTGGTTTGCCGCAGGGGGTGGCCAAAAACATTCAGTACTTC. Translating it yields CASGLPQGVAKNIQYF.